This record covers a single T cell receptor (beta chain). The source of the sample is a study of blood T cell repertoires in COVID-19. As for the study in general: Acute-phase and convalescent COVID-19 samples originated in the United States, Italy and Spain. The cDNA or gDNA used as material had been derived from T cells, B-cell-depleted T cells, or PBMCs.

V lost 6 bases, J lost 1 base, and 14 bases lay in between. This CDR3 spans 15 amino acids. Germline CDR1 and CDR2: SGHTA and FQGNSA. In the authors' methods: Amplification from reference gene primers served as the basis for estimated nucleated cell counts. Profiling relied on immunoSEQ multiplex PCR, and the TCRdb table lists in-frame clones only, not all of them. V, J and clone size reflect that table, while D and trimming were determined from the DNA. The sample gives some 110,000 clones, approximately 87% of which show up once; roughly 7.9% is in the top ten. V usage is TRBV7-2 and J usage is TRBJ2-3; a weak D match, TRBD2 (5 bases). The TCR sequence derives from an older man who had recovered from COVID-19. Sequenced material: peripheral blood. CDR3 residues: CASSWGSGGTDTQYF. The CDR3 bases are TGTGCCAGCAGTTGGGGATCCGGGGGCACAGATACGCAGTATTTT.